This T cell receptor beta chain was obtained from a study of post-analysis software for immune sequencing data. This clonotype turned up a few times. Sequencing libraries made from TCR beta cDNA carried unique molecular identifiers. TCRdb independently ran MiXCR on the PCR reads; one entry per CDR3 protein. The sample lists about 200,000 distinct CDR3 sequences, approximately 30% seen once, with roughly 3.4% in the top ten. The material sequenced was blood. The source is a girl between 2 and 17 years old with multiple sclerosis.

The CDR3 bases are TGTGCCAGCTCCCAAGAGGACGAGCAGTACTTC. It yields the protein CASSQEDEQYF. J is TRBJ2-7 and V is TRBV18; D is ambiguous. Trimming took 6 bases from V and 5 from J, leaving 8 bases between them. The germline V gene encodes CDR1 KGHSH and CDR2 LQKENI. This CDR3 is built from 11 residues.